The 29 T cell receptor beta chains in this list originate from one sample, sequenced in a study of T-cell reconstitution after alpha-beta-depleted transplantation in children. For TCRbeta, the library was prepared with unique molecular identifiers. TCRdb re-derived calls from the PCR reads in MiXCR, one entry per CDR3 protein. The sample has approximately 82,000 distinct CDR3 sequences, around 16% seen once; the top ten hold 15% to 20%. The specimen was PBMCs, mostly from graft donor cells, collected 180 days after TCRalphabeta/CD19-depleted stem cell transplant. The origin of the receptors is a male patient between 2 and 15 years old who had a stem cell transplant for acute lymphoblastic leukemia, so the T cells may come from the graft donor.

The rearrangement uses TRBV27 and TRBJ1-6, with 9 bases identical to TRBD1. The J segment lost 7 bases and the V segment lost 8 bases, leaving 6 bases of the junction unmatched. From germline, CDR1 is MNHEY and CDR2 SMNVEV (reference sequence). CDR3 length equals 14 residues. The CDR3 DNA reads as TGTGCCAGCGGTCGGGACAGGGAGAATTCACCCCTCCACTTT. Translation gives CASGRDRENSPLHF.

The chain has TRBV18 and TRBJ1-3; a possible D gene is TRBD1 (6 bases). The V end was cut by 5 bases, the J end by 1 base, with 9 bases between. The CDR3 is 14 amino acids. CDR1 and CDR2 (germline): KGHSH, LQKENI. The CDR3 DNA reads TGTGCCAGCTCATCAGGGGAATCTGGAAACACCATATATTTT. It yields the protein CASSSGESGNTIYF.

This clonotype was seen repeatedly, ten times or more. V usage is TRBV11-2 and J usage is TRBJ1-5, with a possible D match to TRBD1 (6 bases). CDR3 length: 15 residues. Trimming left V 4 bases short and J 3 bases short, with 13 bases between. Germline V gives CDR1 SGHAT, CDR2 FQNNGV. CDR3 sequence (DNA): TGTGCCAGCAGCTCACTAGGGGGTCTCAATCAGCCCCAGCATTTT. This encodes CASSSLGGLNQPQHF.

This clonotype was recorded at least ten times. V gene TRBV4-3 combines with J gene TRBJ2-5, with D possibly TRBD2 on 5 matching bases. CDR3 length equals 16 residues. The V gene lost 4 bases and the J gene lost 2 bases, with 17 bases spanning the gap. Per the germline V gene, CDR1 is LGHNA and CDR2 is YSLEER. The CDR3 spells CASSLTVASLQETQYF. The CDR3 DNA sequence: TGCGCCAGCAGCCTTACCGTAGCGTCCCTACAAGAGACCCAGTACTTC.

This clonotype was counted a few times. The chain couples TRBV20-1 to TRBJ2-2; 7 bases are a match to TRBD2. Germline CDR1 and CDR2: DFQATT and SNEGSKA (reference sequence). With V trimmed by 0 bases and J by 3 bases, 7 bases remained unmatched. The CDR3 length is 16 residues. The DNA for the CDR3 is TGCAGTGCTAGAGATCTCCCCGGGAGGCACACCGGGGAGCTGTTTTTT. It translates to CSARDLPGRHTGELFF.

This clonotype was picked up a small number of times. The chain couples TRBV6-2 or TRBV6-3 to TRBJ2-3, with D possibly matching TRBD2 (6 bases). This CDR3 is built from 12 residues. Looked up from germline, CDR1 is MNHEY and CDR2 is SVGEGT. The V end was cut by 7 bases, the J end by 8 bases, with 13 bases between. CDR3 in amino acids: CASTRTGLTQYF. In DNA, the CDR3 is TGTGCCAGCACCCGGACGGGACTTACGCAGTATTTT.

The rearrangement uses TRBV5-1 and TRBJ2-3, with 10 bases aligning to TRBD1. The CDR3 length is 15 residues. Per the germline V gene, CDR1 is SGHRS and CDR2 is YFSETQ. Trimming at V came to 4 bases and at J to 1 base, leaving 3 bases not matched to a gene. In DNA, the CDR3 is TGCGCCAGCAGCCCCGGGACAGGGGGCACAGATACGCAGTATTTT. It encodes CASSPGTGGTDTQYF.

The chain links TRBV6-5 to TRBJ2-7; 9 bases align to TRBD1. Germline CDR1 is MNHEY and CDR2 is SVGAGI. The V and J ends lost 0 bases and 0 bases, in that order; junction bases with no gene match: 3. The CDR3 consists of 16 residues. CDR3 amino acids: CASSYSHRGLSYEQYF. CDR3 coding DNA: TGTGCCAGCAGTTACTCACACAGGGGGCTCTCCTACGAGCAGTACTTC.

The chain carries TRBV10-3 and TRBJ2-7; TRBD2 is a possible D gene (5 bases). The CDR3 extends over 12 amino acids. Per germline, CDR1 ENHRY and CDR2 SYGVKD. Trimming removed 2 bases at V and 3 bases at J, with 5 bases between. CDR3 amino acids: CAISEGGYEQYF. CDR3 DNA sequence: TGTGCCATCAGTGAGGGAGGCTACGAGCAGTACTTC.

This clonotype appeared many times. This chain uses TRBV9 with TRBJ2-3; TRBD2 matches at 9 bases. Germline values: CDR1 SGDLS, CDR2 YYNGEE. V trimming: 3 bases; J trimming: 2 bases; junction bases outside the gene matches: 7. The CDR3 runs 16 residues. The CDR3 sequence is CASSARGGDTTDTQYF. CDR3 bases: TGTGCCAGCAGCGCCCGCGGGGGGGATACCACAGATACGCAGTATTTT. The full variable domain, with the rest looked up from reference TRBV9 and TRBJ2-3, is DSGVTQTPKHLITATGQRVTLRCSPRSGDLSVYWYQQSLDQGLQFLIQYYNGEERAKGNILERFSAQQFPDLHSELNLSSLELGDSALYFCASSARGGDTTDTQYFGPGTRLTVL.

The J gene is TRBJ2-3, the V gene TRBV20-1; D is perhaps TRBD1 or TRBD2 (6 bases each). CDR1 DFQATT and CDR2 SNEGSKA come from the germline V gene (reference sequence). There are 14 residues in the CDR3. Trimming stripped 2 bases from V and 2 bases from J, with 11 bases between. The CDR3 reads CSARWGADTDTQYF. DNA for the CDR3: TGCAGTGCTAGATGGGGGGCCGACACAGATACGCAGTATTTT.

Comment on this clonotype: A much bigger clone sits one base away, suggesting this may be a read error. The rearrangement joins TRBV12-3 or TRBV12-4 to TRBJ2-2; 15 bases are shared with TRBD2. CDR3 size: 19 residues. The CDR3 DNA follows: TGTGCCTGCAGTCCTAGGACTAGCGGGGGGGCCGCGAACACCGGGGAGCTGTTTTTT. Amino acids: CACSPRTSGGAANTGELFF.

This sequence joins TRBV6-2 or TRBV6-3 and TRBJ2-5, with D perhaps being TRBD1 or TRBD2 (7 bases each). Germline values: CDR1 MNHEY, CDR2 SVGEGT. This CDR3 comprises 15 residues. V was cut by 7 bases and J by 2 bases, with 17 bases left in between. CDR3 nucleotides: TGTGCCAGCATCATCAGGGGGGGATGGCAAGAGACCCAGTACTTC. Amino acid sequence: CASIIRGGWQETQYF.

This sequence joins TRBV5-5 and TRBJ2-7; either TRBD1 or TRBD2 may supply D (5 bases each). Trimming cost V 0 bases and J 1 base, with 11 bases left between them. CDR3 length equals 15 residues. Germline CDR1 is SGHKS and CDR2 is YYEKEE (reference sequence). The CDR3 region is CASSLVGDESYEQYF. CDR3 sequence (DNA): TGTGCCAGCAGCTTGGTGGGGGACGAATCCTACGAGCAGTACTTC.

The sample holds many counts of this clonotype. This chain uses TRBV18 with TRBJ2-7, with D unresolved. Germline V CDR1 and CDR2: KGHSH, LQKENI. The CDR3 consists of 12 residues. Trimming removed 2 bases from V and 4 bases from J, with 6 bases in between. This CDR3 reads CASSPTLYEQYF. DNA of the CDR3: TGTGCCAGCTCACCAACCCTTTACGAGCAGTACTTC.

The V gene is TRBV27, the J gene TRBJ2-7; 7 nucleotides agree with TRBD2. The CDR3 has 11 residues. V dropped 10 bases and J dropped 7; count of bases not matched to a gene: 7. The germline V gene has CDR1 MNHEY and CDR2 SMNVEV (reference sequence). CDR3 in amino acids: CAISMGGEQYF. The DNA of the CDR3 is TGTGCCATTTCGATGGGGGGGGAGCAGTACTTC.

This chain uses TRBV29-1 with TRBJ1-1, with D perhaps matching TRBD1 (6 bases). Trimming cost V 8 bases and J 1 base, with 11 bases left between them. Germline loops: CDR1 SQVTM, CDR2 ANQGSEA. The CDR3 spans 12 residues. The CDR3 sequence is CSTSTGNTEAFF. The CDR3 region has the DNA TGCAGCACCTCGACAGGGAACACTGAAGCTTTCTTT.

The V and J genes are TRBV20-1 and TRBJ1-6, with D possibly being TRBD1 (6 bases). The CDR3 extends over 13 amino acids. CDR1 is DFQATT and CDR2 is SNEGSKA in the germline V gene (reference sequence). The ends were cut back, 5 bases at V and 6 bases at J, with 11 bases in the middle. CDR3 DNA: TGCAGTGCTTCCGGGACACCTAATTCACCCCTCCACTTT. It specifies CSASGTPNSPLHF.

The J gene is TRBJ2-1, the V gene TRBV5-6; 8 positions match TRBD2. Germline V CDR1 and CDR2: SGHDT, YYEEEE. The CDR3 covers 16 residues. With V trimmed by 4 bases and J by 5 bases, 11 bases remained unmatched. In DNA form, the CDR3 reads TGTGCCAGCAGCCGTAAAGCGGGGGTGGGAAACAATGAGCAGTTCTTC. It translates to CASSRKAGVGNNEQFF.

This clonotype was recorded a few times. The gene calls are TRBV3-1 and TRBJ2-3; 7 nucleotides align to TRBD2. The CDR3 spans 19 residues. Germline CDR1 is LGHDT and CDR2 is YNNKEL (reference sequence). J lost 0 bases, V lost 0 bases, and 12 bases had no gene match. CDR3 bases: TGTGCCAGCAGCCAAGACTTGTCTAGCGGACCAATTAGCACAGATACGCAGTATTTT. Amino acid sequence: CASSQDLSSGPISTDTQYF.

This chain links TRBV20-1 with TRBJ2-7, with D possibly TRBD2 on 7 matching bases. In germline, CDR1 is DFQATT, CDR2 SNEGSKA (reference sequence). CDR3 length: 14 residues. V gave up 6 bases and J gave up 2 bases, with 17 bases separating them. CDR3 coding DNA: TGCAGTGCCCCCCGGGGGGCGAATACCTACGAGCAGTACTTC. Translation gives CSAPRGANTYEQYF.

In this sample, this clonotype turned up a few times. V is TRBV12-3 or TRBV12-4 and J is TRBJ1-4, with D perhaps matching TRBD1 (6 bases). The V end was cut by 1 base, the J end by 6 bases, with 9 bases between. This CDR3 is 14 amino acids long. The CDR3, as DNA: TGTGCCAGCAGTTTAGTAGGGGGTGATGAAAAACTGTTTTTT. It is translated as CASSLVGGDEKLFF.

This clonotype was seen only a few times. The chain recombines TRBV15 with TRBJ2-7, with D perhaps matching TRBD1 (5 bases). CDR1 LNHNV and CDR2 YYDKDF come from the germline V gene (reference sequence). CDR3 length equals 14 residues. Between the trimmed V and J ends, which lost 3 bases and 1 base, there was a span of 10 bases. The CDR3 here is CATSRWGGSYEQYF. The CDR3 DNA sequence: TGTGCCACCAGCAGGTGGGGCGGTTCCTACGAGCAGTACTTC.

This clonotype has more than one count but fewer than ten. This chain joins TRBV7-2 and TRBJ2-3; 8 bases align to TRBD2. The J segment lost 11 bases and the V segment lost 3 bases, leaving 19 bases of the junction unmatched. Germline V gives CDR1 SGHTA, CDR2 FQGNSA. This CDR3 spans 17 amino acids. The chain's CDR3 is CASSFNPGLETKGGQYF. CDR3 bases: TGTGCCAGCAGCTTTAACCCGGGACTAGAGACGAAAGGGGGGCAGTATTTT.

This clonotype showed up just a few times. J is TRBJ2-7 and V is TRBV21-1; TRBD2 reflects the table's D call only, with no check against the DNA. TRBV21-1 is a documented pseudogene. This CDR3 has 15 residues. As DNA, the CDR3 is TGTGCCAGCAGCAAAGGGGGACCAGAGGCCTACGAGCAGTACTTC. Translated: CASSKGGPEAYEQYF.

The chain has TRBV20-1 and TRBJ2-6; D gene unclear. From germline, CDR1 is DFQATT and CDR2 SNEGSKA (reference sequence). The CDR3 has 14 residues. V dropped 1 base and J dropped 0 bases, with 4 bases sitting between them. CDR3: CSARGHSGANVLTF. The CDR3 nucleotides are TGCAGTGCTAGAGGGCACTCTGGGGCCAACGTCCTGACTTTC.

V gene TRBV12-3 or TRBV12-4 combines with J gene TRBJ1-2; TRBD1 might be the D (5 bases). The CDR3 has 11 amino acids. V lost 5 bases, J lost 5 bases, and 6 bases lay in between. In DNA, the CDR3 is TGTGCCAGCAGTCCAGGGTATGGCTACACCTTC. Residues: CASSPGYGYTF.

This clonotype was recorded at least ten times. The genes are TRBV20-1 and TRBJ2-3; no firm D call. The germline gives CDR1 DFQATT, CDR2 SNEGSKA (reference sequence). CDR3 length: 14 residues. Trimming cost V 1 base and J 0 bases, with 8 bases left between them. The CDR3 loop reads CSARVRSSTDTQYF. CDR3 in DNA: TGCAGTGCTAGAGTAAGGTCTAGCACAGATACGCAGTATTTT.

The chain is built from TRBV5-1 and TRBJ1-4; 8 bases map to TRBD1. Trimming took 4 bases from V and 9 from J; bases not matched to a gene: 8. CDR1 is SGHRS and CDR2 is YFSETQ in the germline V gene. The CDR3 totals 14 residues. Written as DNA, the CDR3 is TGCGCCAGCAGCAACCCCGGACAGGGTAAAAAACTGTTTTTT. Its protein is CASSNPGQGKKLFF.